This T cell receptor beta chain originates from a study of human versus mouse CDR3 diversity and MHC coevolution (dated by TCRdb to about 2017). With respect to the entire study: According to reports, the immunoSEQ assay can detect one in 200,000 T cells and keeps multiplex PCR amplification bias to a minimum. Three healthy volunteer blood donors made up the human cohort, with one aged 30 to 40, one aged 40 to 50 and one aged 60 to 70 at collection. Across the mouse and human samples, each sample yielded between about 5.5 x 10^6 and 1.8 x 10^7 valid reads. Human naive CD4 T cell repertoires served as a reference for TCR selection on multiple MHC II alleles, compared against human-TCR-locus transgenic mice with single MHC II.

The CDR3 runs 15 amino acids, cysteine and phenylalanine included. The retained sequence is limited to the CDR3, 45 bases, with the frame set at the first base. Trimming costs V 0 bases and J 5 bases, and their ends lie 13 bases apart. The germline V gene yields MNHNS for CDR1 and SASEGT for CDR2. The QIAGEN blood and tissue kit was used to extract genomic DNA from the sorted cells, and that DNA was then quantified on a NanoDrop 1000. TCR alpha and beta chains were deep sequenced and quantified on the immunoSEQ platform using multiplex PCR of genomic DNA. From the authors' description of their analysis: TCR sequences were annotated using IMGT gene and region definitions. Out-of-frame rearrangements were used as a proxy for the preselection repertoire and compared with in-frame clonotypes. To estimate repertoire size, the study used the iCHAO1 estimator that comes with the immunoSEQ platform. Clonal inequality was measured with a Gini index on in-frame amino acid clonotypes, based on the Lorenz curve. The intersect function of the R package tcR was used to count shared clonotypes, and the Jaccard index was used to score similarity. The R prcomp function was used without normalization to run principal component analysis of V, J and V-J usage frequencies. Not all clones reach the TCRdb copy of this immuneACCESS table, which keeps in-frame sequences only. Checked studies attribute under half of the gap to unresolved V genes and leave the rest unexplained. Clonal size and the V and J genes are those of that table, whereas D and trimming came from the DNA. The sample contains around 74,000 clones, roughly 90% of them found a single time. Around 0.15% of the sample goes to the ten largest clones.

Fluorescence-activated cell sorting was used to pull naive CD4 T cells, meaning cells that were CD45RO-negative and CD62L-positive, out of the PBMCs. From each donor, 45 to 55 ml of fresh peripheral blood was taken, and Ficoll density centrifugation was then used to isolate PBMCs. All samples were sorted on a FACSAria III instrument and reached purity above 95%. Study-wide conclusions, independent of this receptor: On average, more CDR3 deletions and insertions were observed in humans than in mice, indicating greater exonuclease and TdT activity. iCHAO1 estimates gave humans the largest TCR beta repertoire, approximately 1.5 million clonotypes, attributed likely to selection by multiple MHC II molecules. Among all compared groups, two of the three human donors had the lowest clonal inequality scores. Because human T cells were selected on six or seven MHC II alleles, repertoire diversity was not considered directly comparable between humans and mice.

For this clone: Its cognate antigen has yet to be identified. No base qualities exist here, and no much larger clone lies one base off it.

This clonotype was sampled from a person aged 30-69 years in good health. Sample: naive CD4+ T cells from blood. The sample's cell subset or site label is to be understood as: CD45RO-negative CD62L-positive naive CD4 T cells. This chain joins TRBV6-1 to TRBJ2-5, with a tentative D gene TRBD2 over 5 matching bases. The DNA sequence is as follows: TGTGCCAGCAGTGAAGCGTACCGGAGGAGCGAGACCCAGTACTTC. It encodes CASSEAYRRSETQYF.